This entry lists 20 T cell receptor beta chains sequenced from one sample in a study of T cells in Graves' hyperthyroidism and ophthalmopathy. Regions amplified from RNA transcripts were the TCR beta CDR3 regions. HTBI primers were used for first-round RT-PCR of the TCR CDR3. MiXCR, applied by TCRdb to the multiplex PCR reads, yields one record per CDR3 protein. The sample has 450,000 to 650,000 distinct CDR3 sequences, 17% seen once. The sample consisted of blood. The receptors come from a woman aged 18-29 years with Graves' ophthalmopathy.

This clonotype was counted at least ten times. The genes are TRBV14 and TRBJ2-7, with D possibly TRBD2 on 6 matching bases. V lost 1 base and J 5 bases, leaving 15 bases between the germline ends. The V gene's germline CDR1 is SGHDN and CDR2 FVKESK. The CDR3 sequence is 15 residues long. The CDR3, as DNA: TGTGCCAGCAGCCAAGGGGCGGGGTACACCCACGAGCAGTACTTC. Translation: CASSQGAGYTHEQYF.

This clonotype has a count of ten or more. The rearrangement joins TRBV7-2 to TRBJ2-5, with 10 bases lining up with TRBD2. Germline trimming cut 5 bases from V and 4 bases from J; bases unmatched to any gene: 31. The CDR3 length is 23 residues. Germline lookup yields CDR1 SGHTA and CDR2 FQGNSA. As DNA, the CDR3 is TGTGCCAGCAGCCTGAGGGATTACGTACCAAATGGAGTGGCTAGCGGGGGACGAGAGACCCAGTACTTC. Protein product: CASSLRDYVPNGVASGGRETQYF.

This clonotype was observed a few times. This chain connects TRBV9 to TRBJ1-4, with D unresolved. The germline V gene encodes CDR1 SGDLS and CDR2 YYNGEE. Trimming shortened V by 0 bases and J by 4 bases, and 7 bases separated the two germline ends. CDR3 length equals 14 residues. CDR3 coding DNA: TGTGCCAGCAGCGTAGGGCAGTATAATGAAAAACTGTTTTTT. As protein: CASSVGQYNEKLFF. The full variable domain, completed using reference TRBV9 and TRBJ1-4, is DSGVTQTPKHLITATGQRVTLRCSPRSGDLSVYWYQQSLDQGLQFLIQYYNGEERAKGNILERFSAQQFPDLHSELNLSSLELGDSALYFCASSVGQYNEKLFFGSGTQLSVL.

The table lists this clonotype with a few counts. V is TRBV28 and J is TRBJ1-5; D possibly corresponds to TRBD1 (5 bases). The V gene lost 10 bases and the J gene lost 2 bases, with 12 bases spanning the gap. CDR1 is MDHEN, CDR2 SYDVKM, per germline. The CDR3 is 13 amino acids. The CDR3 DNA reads TGTGCCACGATAGGAGGGGGCAATCAGCCCCAGCATTTT. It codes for CATIGGGNQPQHF. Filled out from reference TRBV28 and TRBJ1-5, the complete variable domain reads DVKVTQSSRYLVKRTGEKVFLECVQDMDHENMFWYRQDPGLGLRLIYFSYDVKMKEKGDIPEGYSVSREKKERFSLILESASTNQTSMYLCATIGGGNQPQHFGDGTRLSIL.

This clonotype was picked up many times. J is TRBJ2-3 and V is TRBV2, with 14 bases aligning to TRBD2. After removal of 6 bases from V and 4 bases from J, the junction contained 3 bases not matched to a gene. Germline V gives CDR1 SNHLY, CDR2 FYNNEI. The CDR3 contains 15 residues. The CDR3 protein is CASRKGLAGADTQYF. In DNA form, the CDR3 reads TGTGCCAGCAGGAAGGGACTAGCGGGAGCAGATACGCAGTATTTT. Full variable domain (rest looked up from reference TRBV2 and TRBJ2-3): EPEVTQTPSHQVTQMGQEVILRCVPISNHLYFYWYRQILGQKVEFLVSFYNNEISEKSEIFDDQFSVERPDGSNFTLKIRSTKLEDSAMYFCASRKGLAGADTQYFGPGTRLTVL.

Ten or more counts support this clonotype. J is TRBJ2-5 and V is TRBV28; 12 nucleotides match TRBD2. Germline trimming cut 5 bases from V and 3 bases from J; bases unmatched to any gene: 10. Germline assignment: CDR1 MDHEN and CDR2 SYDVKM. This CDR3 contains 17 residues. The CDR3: CASSLPTSGRREETQYF. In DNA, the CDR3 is TGTGCCAGCAGTCTACCGACTAGCGGGAGAAGGGAAGAGACCCAGTACTTC.

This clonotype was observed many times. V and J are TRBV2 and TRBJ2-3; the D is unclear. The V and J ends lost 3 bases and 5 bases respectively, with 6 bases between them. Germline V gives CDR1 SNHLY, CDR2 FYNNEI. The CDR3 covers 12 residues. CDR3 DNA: TGTGCCAGCAGTGACCCTCTAGATACGCAGTATTTT. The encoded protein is CASSDPLDTQYF.

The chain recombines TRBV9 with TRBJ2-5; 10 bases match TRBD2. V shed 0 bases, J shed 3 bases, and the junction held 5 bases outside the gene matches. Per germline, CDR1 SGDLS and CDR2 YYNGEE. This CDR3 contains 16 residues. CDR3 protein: CASSVGASGGKETQYF. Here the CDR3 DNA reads TGTGCCAGCAGCGTAGGTGCTAGCGGGGGAAAAGAGACCCAGTACTTC.

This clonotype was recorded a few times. The CDR3 DNA is TGTGCCAGCAGTTTAAGGATCACCTACGAGCAGTACTTC. As protein: CASSLRITYEQYF. This sequence joins TRBV27 and TRBJ2-7, with D unclear. CDR1 and CDR2 (germline): MNHEY, SMNVEV (reference sequence). The length of the CDR3 is 13 residues. Trimming took 2 bases from V and 2 from J, leaving 7 bases between them.

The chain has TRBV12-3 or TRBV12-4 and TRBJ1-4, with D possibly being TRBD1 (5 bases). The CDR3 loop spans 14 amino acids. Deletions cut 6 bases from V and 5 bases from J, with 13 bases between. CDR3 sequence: CASSIPGVNEKLFF. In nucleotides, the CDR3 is TGTGCCAGCAGCATACCGGGGGTAAATGAAAAACTGTTTTTT.

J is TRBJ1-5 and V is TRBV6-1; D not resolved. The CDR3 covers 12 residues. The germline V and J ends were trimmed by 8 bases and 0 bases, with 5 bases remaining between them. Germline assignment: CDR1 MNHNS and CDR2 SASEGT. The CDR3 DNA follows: TGTGCCAGCTGCGTTAGCAATCAGCCCCAGCATTTT. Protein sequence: CASCVSNQPQHF.

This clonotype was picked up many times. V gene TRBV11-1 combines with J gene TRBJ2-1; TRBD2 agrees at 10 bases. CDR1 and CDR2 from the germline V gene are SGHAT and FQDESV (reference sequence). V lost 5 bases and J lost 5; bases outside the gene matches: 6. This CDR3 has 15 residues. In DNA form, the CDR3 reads TGTGCCAGCAGCACGACTAGCGGGCTAAACAATGAGCAGTTCTTC. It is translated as CASSTTSGLNNEQFF.

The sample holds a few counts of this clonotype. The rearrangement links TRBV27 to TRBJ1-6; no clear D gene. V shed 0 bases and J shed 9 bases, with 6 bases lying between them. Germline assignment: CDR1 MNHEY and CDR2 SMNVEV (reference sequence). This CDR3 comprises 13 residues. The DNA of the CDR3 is TGTGCCAGCAGTTTATCGTCGATTTCACCCCTCCACTTT. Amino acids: CASSLSSISPLHF.

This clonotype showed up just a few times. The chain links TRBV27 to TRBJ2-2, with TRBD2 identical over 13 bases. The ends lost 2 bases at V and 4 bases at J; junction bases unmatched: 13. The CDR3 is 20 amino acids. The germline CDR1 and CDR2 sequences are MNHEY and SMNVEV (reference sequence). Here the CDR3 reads CASSLRRTSGRSEGTGELFF. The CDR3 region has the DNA TGTGCCAGCAGTTTAAGGCGGACTAGCGGGAGATCTGAGGGCACCGGGGAGCTGTTTTTT.

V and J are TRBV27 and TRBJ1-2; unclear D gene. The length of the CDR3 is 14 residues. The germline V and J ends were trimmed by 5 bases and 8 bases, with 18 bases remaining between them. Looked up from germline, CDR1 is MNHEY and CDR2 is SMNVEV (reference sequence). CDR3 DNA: TGTGCCAGCAGTATGGGGAGGAGTCAGCGGGGCTACACCTTC. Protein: CASSMGRSQRGYTF.

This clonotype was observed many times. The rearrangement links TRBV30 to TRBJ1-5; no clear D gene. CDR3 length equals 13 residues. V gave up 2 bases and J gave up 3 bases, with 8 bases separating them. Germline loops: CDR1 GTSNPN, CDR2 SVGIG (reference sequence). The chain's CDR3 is CAWSSGPNQPQHF. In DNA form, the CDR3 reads TGTGCCTGGAGTTCCGGTCCCAATCAGCCCCAGCATTTT.

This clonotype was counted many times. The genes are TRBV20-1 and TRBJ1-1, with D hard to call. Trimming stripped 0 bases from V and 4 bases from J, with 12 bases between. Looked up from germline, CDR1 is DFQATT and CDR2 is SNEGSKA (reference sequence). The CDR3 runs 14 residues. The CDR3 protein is CSARDTRGGTEAFF. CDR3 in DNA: TGCAGTGCTAGAGATACACGGGGAGGCACTGAAGCTTTCTTT.

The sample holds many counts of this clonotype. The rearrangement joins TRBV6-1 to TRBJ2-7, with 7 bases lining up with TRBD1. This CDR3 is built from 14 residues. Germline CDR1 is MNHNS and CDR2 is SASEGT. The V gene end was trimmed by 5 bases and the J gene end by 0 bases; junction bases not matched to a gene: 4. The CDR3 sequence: CASSPGQSSYEQYF. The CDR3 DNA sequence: TGTGCCAGCAGTCCGGGACAGAGCTCCTACGAGCAGTACTTC.

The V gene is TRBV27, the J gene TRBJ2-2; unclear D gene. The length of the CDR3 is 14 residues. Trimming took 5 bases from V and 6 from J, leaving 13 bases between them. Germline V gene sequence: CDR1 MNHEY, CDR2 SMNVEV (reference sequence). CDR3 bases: TGTGCCAGCAGTCCGACATCAGTAGCCGGGGAGCTGTTTTTT. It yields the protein CASSPTSVAGELFF.

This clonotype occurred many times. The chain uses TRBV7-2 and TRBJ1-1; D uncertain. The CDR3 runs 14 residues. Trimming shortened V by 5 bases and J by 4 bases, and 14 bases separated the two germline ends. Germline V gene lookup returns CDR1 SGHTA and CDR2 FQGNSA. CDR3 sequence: CASSQYYLGTEAFF. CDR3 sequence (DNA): TGTGCCAGCAGCCAATACTATCTTGGCACTGAAGCTTTCTTT.